These T cell receptor beta chains were read from a single sample in a study of T cells in tuberculosis. Here immunoSEQ multiplex PCR was the method, and the copy in TCRdb shows in-frame clones only, minus some. The table lists approximately 31,000 clones, more than 75% of them singletons. Sequenced here: PBMCs, sampled at tuberculosis diagnosis. These receptor sequences come from an adult with tuberculosis. Each CDR3 is given with its conserved first and last residue. A D gene is named only where the DNA matches it firmly. The size entry is marked missing in some rows and otherwise reads once, few, many or a size class.

d_gene: TRBD2; abundance: NA; v_gene: TRBV28; j_gene: TRBJ2-6; CDR3aa: CASSLGGVSGANVLTF; CDR3nt: TGTGCCAGCAGTTTAGGGGGGGTATCTGGGGCCAACGTCCTGACTTTC
d_gene: NA; abundance: NA; v_gene: TRBV19; j_gene: TRBJ2-1; CDR3aa: CASSRGGSSYNEQFF; CDR3nt: TGTGCCAGTAGTAGGGGGGGCTCATCTTACAATGAGCAGTTCTTC
d_gene: TRBD2; abundance: NA; v_gene: TRBV11-2; j_gene: TRBJ2-7; CDR3aa: CASSLDRAGGVYEQYF; CDR3nt: TGTGCCAGCAGCTTAGATCGGGCGGGGGGAGTATACGAGCAGTACTTC
d_gene: NA; abundance: NA; v_gene: TRBV28; j_gene: TRBJ2-7; CDR3aa: CASSSSPLRRSSAYEQYF; CDR3nt: TGTGCCAGCAGTTCTAGCCCCCTGAGAAGGTCCTCCGCCTACGAGCAGTACTTC
d_gene: TRBD2; abundance: NA; v_gene: TRBV6-5; j_gene: TRBJ2-7; CDR3aa: CASSYTGLPYEQYF; CDR3nt: TGTGCCAGCAGTTACACGGGACTACCCTACGAGCAGTACTTC
d_gene: TRBD2; abundance: NA; v_gene: TRBV27; j_gene: TRBJ2-1; CDR3aa: CASSPSGAGGQHEQFF; CDR3nt: TGTGCCAGCAGTCCCTCGGGAGCGGGGGGGCAACATGAGCAGTTCTTC
d_gene: NA; abundance: NA; v_gene: TRBV6-5; j_gene: TRBJ1-2; CDR3aa: CASSPQYRECF; CDR3nt: TGTGCCAGCAGTCCCCAGTACAGGGAGTGCTTC
d_gene: TRBD2; abundance: NA; v_gene: TRBV18; j_gene: TRBJ2-1; CDR3aa: CASSPSSGLAGDNEQFF; CDR3nt: TGTGCCAGCTCACCATCATCCGGACTAGCGGGGGACAATGAGCAGTTCTTC
d_gene: NA; abundance: once; v_gene: TRBV19; j_gene: TRBJ1-3; CDR3aa: CASSSQGFSGNTIYF; CDR3nt: TGTGCCAGTAGTTCACAGGGTTTCTCTGGAAACACCATATATTTT
d_gene: NA; abundance: NA; v_gene: TRBV7-2; j_gene: TRBJ2-2; CDR3aa: CASSLGASNTGELFF; CDR3nt: TGTGCCAGCAGCTTAGGGGCGTCGAACACCGGGGAGCTGTTTTTT
d_gene: NA; abundance: NA; v_gene: TRBV4-1; j_gene: TRBJ2-7; CDR3aa: CASSQERGIPYEQYF; CDR3nt: TGCGCCAGCAGCCAAGAGAGGGGGATCCCTTACGAGCAGTACTTC
d_gene: TRBD1; abundance: NA; v_gene: TRBV27; j_gene: TRBJ2-4; CDR3aa: CASSLLDSGGKNIQYF; CDR3nt: TGTGCCAGCAGTTTACTCGATTCAGGGGGAAAAAACATTCAGTACTTC
d_gene: TRBD2; abundance: NA; v_gene: TRBV9; j_gene: TRBJ2-3; CDR3aa: CASSARLAGTDTQYF; CDR3nt: TGTGCCAGCAGCGCAAGACTAGCGGGAACCGATACGCAGTATTTT
d_gene: NA; abundance: NA; v_gene: TRBV12-1; j_gene: TRBJ1-4; CDR3aa: CASSTRGGNPNEKLFF; CDR3nt: TGTGCCAGCTCTACGCGGGGGGGAAACCCTAATGAAAAACTGTTTTTT
d_gene: NA; abundance: NA; v_gene: TRBV18; j_gene: TRBJ2-1; CDR3aa: CASSPTRRDLYNEQFF; CDR3nt: TGTGCCAGCTCACCCACGCGGCGGGACCTATACAATGAGCAGTTCTTC
d_gene: NA; abundance: once; v_gene: TRBV7-3; j_gene: TRBJ2-1; CDR3aa: CASSLFSGRDSNNEQFF; CDR3nt: TGTGCCAGCAGCTTATTCAGTGGGCGGGACTCCAACAATGAGCAGTTCTTC
d_gene: NA; abundance: NA; v_gene: TRBV18; j_gene: TRBJ2-2; CDR3aa: CASSPVWQGSNTGELFF; CDR3nt: TGTGCCAGCTCACCAGTGTGGCAGGGTTCGAACACCGGGGAGCTGTTTTTT
d_gene: NA; abundance: NA; v_gene: TRBV30; j_gene: TRBJ1-2; CDR3aa: CAWSWGLNYGYTF; CDR3nt: TGTGCCTGGAGTTGGGGCCTGAACTATGGCTACACCTTC
d_gene: NA; abundance: NA; v_gene: TRBV29-1; j_gene: TRBJ2-5; CDR3aa: CSVTGASGQETQYF; CDR3nt: TGCAGCGTTACGGGGGCTAGCGGCCAAGAGACCCAGTACTTC
d_gene: NA; abundance: NA; v_gene: TRBV7-2; j_gene: TRBJ1-2; CDR3aa: CASSLSRGNYGYTF; CDR3nt: TGTGCCAGCAGTCTCAGCAGGGGAAACTATGGCTACACCTTC
d_gene: TRBD1; abundance: NA; v_gene: TRBV29-1; j_gene: TRBJ1-1; CDR3aa: CSVEKAGGNTEAFF; CDR3nt: TGCAGCGTTGAGAAGGCAGGGGGTAATACTGAAGCTTTCTTT
d_gene: NA; abundance: once; v_gene: TRBV6-5; j_gene: TRBJ1-1; CDR3aa: CASSSDSFSEAFF; CDR3nt: TGTGCCAGCAGTTCAGACAGCTTCTCTGAAGCTTTCTTT
d_gene: NA; abundance: NA; v_gene: TRBV18; j_gene: TRBJ2-3; CDR3aa: CASSPTYRDWGTDTQYF; CDR3nt: TGTGCCAGCTCACCCACTTACCGGGACTGGGGCACAGATACGCAGTATTTT
d_gene: NA; abundance: NA; v_gene: TRBV2; j_gene: TRBJ1-4; CDR3aa: CASENSNEKLFF; CDR3nt: TGTGCCAGCGAGAACTCTAATGAAAAACTGTTTTTT
d_gene: NA; abundance: NA; v_gene: TRBV7-2; j_gene: TRBJ1-1; CDR3aa: CASSPQANTEAFF; CDR3nt: TGTGCCAGCAGCCCCCAGGCCAACACTGAAGCTTTCTTT
d_gene: NA; abundance: NA; v_gene: TRBV5-6; j_gene: TRBJ2-3; CDR3aa: CASSRLTQALGDTQYF; CDR3nt: TGTGCCAGCAGCCGGCTAACGCAGGCCCTGGGAGATACGCAGTATTTT
d_gene: NA; abundance: once; v_gene: TRBV9; j_gene: TRBJ1-5; CDR3aa: CASSPPPMPGNQGQPQHF; CDR3nt: TGTGCCAGCAGCCCCCCACCGATGCCAGGGAATCAAGGTCAGCCCCAGCATTTT
d_gene: NA; abundance: NA; v_gene: TRBV19; j_gene: TRBJ1-2; CDR3aa: CASNPDSFNYGYTF; CDR3nt: TGTGCCAGTAACCCGGACAGCTTTAACTATGGCTACACCTTC
d_gene: TRBD2; abundance: medium-sized; v_gene: TRBV6-1; j_gene: TRBJ2-5; CDR3aa: CASSGIASGSPQETQYF; CDR3nt: TGTGCCAGCAGTGGAATAGCTAGCGGGAGTCCTCAAGAGACCCAGTACTTC